This record looks at one T cell receptor beta chain sequence and its context. This clone was counted only a few times. Its antigen remains unidentified. Base-call qualities are not available, and no considerably larger clone is one nucleotide away. These data are taken from a study of vaccination effects on CD4 cells after COVID-19 (dated 2022 in TCRdb). About the study as a whole: In the ViraFEST assay, PBMC were stimulated with viral peptide pools, and antigen-specific CD4+ T cell clonotypes were then identified by expansion using TCR sequencing. Participants received two doses of either the BNT162b2 or the mRNA-1273 mRNA SARS-CoV-2 vaccine. Pre-vaccine samples were collected from a couple of convalescent patients 16 days and one week before the first dose, corresponding to 142 and 148 days after COVID-19 diagnosis. Approximately 2.1 million PBMC per well were cultured in IMDM with about 5.4% human AB serum, roughly 10 IU/ml IL-2 and gentamicin, plus 10 ug/ml peptides. In both COVID-19 convalescent patients and infection-naive vaccine recipients, the study compared SARS-CoV-2 spike-specific CD4+ TCR repertoires from before mRNA vaccination with those from after it. A total of around eleven COVID-19 convalescent patients and several SARS-CoV-2-naive healthy vaccine recipients were included in the full study. In the study, cultures from other donors were sequenced using the Oncomine TCR Beta short-read assay on an Illumina iSeq 100. The investigation overall reported the following: For convalescent patients, new clones induced by the vaccine made up most of the post-vaccine spike-reactive repertoire, and these new clones were largely distinct from the clones induced by infection. Only a small number of convalescent patients were included, and no early post-infection timepoints were available, which limited the study. Clones induced by infection and clones induced by vaccination both contracted markedly at late timepoints after vaccination, which fits with T cell responses waning over time.

After about 10 days of culture, CD4+ T cells were isolated with the EasySep CD4+ T cell isolation kit. Convalescent patients had PCR-confirmed SARS-CoV-2 infection between March and December 2020, before Alpha, Beta and Delta variants emerged in the United States. Half of the culture medium was replaced with fresh IL-2-containing medium on days 3 and 7. Unless noted otherwise, every peptide stimulation condition was cultured in triplicate wells. PBMC were separated from whole blood using Ficoll-Paque Plus gradient centrifugation and were then either cryopreserved at -140C or used fresh. The QIAamp micro DNA kit was used to extract genomic DNA from the cultured CD4+ T cells. The method was the immunoSEQ multiplex PCR assay. DNA from the CD4+ T cells that had been cultured and isolated underwent TCR beta CDR3 sequencing. Under the source paper's analysis protocol: The analysis removed non-productive TCR sequences, trimmed reads to the CDR3 region, and retained only CDR3s that were 7 or more amino acids long. Antigen-specific clonotypes were identified with the MANAFEST web app by comparing expansion in peptide wells against reference cultures. To be called positive, a clone needed expansion at FDR<0.05 compared with the reference and with all other wells, an odds ratio greater than 5, and a frequency greater than 0.1% in two replicate wells. Cross-reactive clonotypes were defined as significantly expanded in SARS-CoV-2 spike wells and in at least one common cold coronavirus spike condition. CDR3 similarity was assessed by Levenshtein distance using the stringdist R package, and unrooted trees were constructed with ape in R 3.6.1. TCRdb took this table from immuneACCESS and kept in-frame rearrangements with V and J called. Such tables lack part of the clones; where checked against another copy, unresolved V genes explain under half of the gap, and the rest is unexplained. V and J calls and clone size follow that table, whereas D and trimming were derived from the DNA. Across this sample there are some 63,000 clones, with approximately 78% seen only once. In total, the top ten clones hold roughly 25% of the sample.

The CDR1 and CDR2 encoded by the germline V gene (reference sequence) are MNHEY and SMNVEV. Deletion took 2 bases off V and 0 bases off J, with a span of 7 bases between the germline ends. From the cysteine through the phenylalanine, the CDR3 covers 15 amino acids. The only DNA kept is the CDR3, 45 bases in frame from the first base. This chain is built from TRBV27 and TRBJ2-2; too little of a D gene remains to name it. The receptor was isolated from a human donor who had a prior SARS-CoV-2 infection. The sequences come from CD4+ T cells from PBMCs cultured without peptide, collected before COVID-19 vaccination. The CDR3: CASSLVLSNTGELFF. DNA sequence: TGTGCCAGCAGTTTAGTCTTGTCGAACACCGGGGAGCTGTTTTTT.